This is a list of T cell receptor beta chains from one sample in a study of T cell repertoires in cytomegalovirus infection. TCRdb used MiXCR to reprocess the reads, holding one entry per CDR3 protein. The sample shows under 300,000 distinct CDR3 sequences, around 15% of them seen only once. Specimen: CD8+ T cells from PBMCs. Receptors originate from a human donor in good health (CMV status not recorded). Some clones in this sample may be carry-over from other donors' samples. Each CDR3 is given with its conserved first and last residue. The D gene is left open where the match is weak. Not every row has a clone size; where given, it reads once, few, many or a size class.

d_gene	v_gene	abundance	j_gene	CDR3nt	CDR3aa
TRBD2	TRBV7-8	many	TRBJ2-1	TGTGCCAGCAGCCAACCGACTAGCGCAGCCAATGAGCAGTTCTTC	CASSQPTSAANEQFF
TRBD1	TRBV11-2	.	TRBJ1-2	TGTGCCAGCAGCAACTACGACAGGGAAGGCTACACCTTC	CASSNYDREGYTF
.	TRBV19	many	TRBJ2-1	TGTGCCAGTAGCCAAGGGGGTTCCTACAATGAGCAGTTCTTC	CASSQGGSYNEQFF
.	TRBV20-1	.	TRBJ2-3	TGCAGTGCCCCGGAGAACAGGGCAGATACGCAGTATTTT	CSAPENRADTQYF
.	TRBV7-4	.	TRBJ2-7	TGTGCCAGCAGCTCCCCAACAGAGACCAACGAGCAGTACTTC	CASSSPTETNEQYF
TRBD1	TRBV19	.	TRBJ1-5	TGTGCCAGTAGTGTACAACAGGGGCATCAGCCCCAGCATTTT	CASSVQQGHQPQHF
.	TRBV7-2	many	TRBJ2-7	TGTGCCAGCAGCCCCGACGGAGGCTACGAGCAGTACTTC	CASSPDGGYEQYF
TRBD2	TRBV6-6	many	TRBJ2-5	TGTGCCAGCAGTCTGGGGGCTAGCGGGAAAGAGACCCAGTACTTC	CASSLGASGKETQYF
TRBD1	TRBV7-6	many	TRBJ2-7	TGTGCCAGCAGCTTAACAGGGGTGAACGAGCAGTACTTC	CASSLTGVNEQYF
.	TRBV28	.	TRBJ2-2	TGTGCCAGCAGACCCGGGACCGCCAAACGGGGGGAGCTGTTTTTT	CASRPGTAKRGELFF
.	TRBV5-6	few	TRBJ1-2	TGTGCCAGCAGCCTACCCTCGAGTGGGGATCACTATGGCTACACCTTC	CASSLPSSGDHYGYTF
.	TRBV7-9	many	TRBJ2-7	TGTGCCAGCAGCTCCCCGGGGGACAGAGGGTACGAGCAGTACTTC	CASSSPGDRGYEQYF
TRBD2	TRBV12-5	many	TRBJ2-1	TGTGCTAGTGGTTTGAGGCTAGCGGGGGTCAATGAGCAGTTCTTC	CASGLRLAGVNEQFF
.	TRBV7-4	.	TRBJ1-1	TGTGCCAGCAGGACAGTTATGAGGACTGAAGCTTTCTTT	CASRTVMRTEAFF
TRBD1	TRBV5-1	.	TRBJ2-7	TGCGCCAGCAGCTTGGGGACAGGCAGAGTCTACGAGCAGTACTTC	CASSLGTGRVYEQYF
.	TRBV2	many	TRBJ1-1	TGTGCCAGCAGTTTAGGGAATGGTGCCGGCTATGGAGCTTTCTTT	CASSLGNGAGYGAFF
TRBD1	TRBV6-2/TRBV6-3	many	TRBJ2-1	TGTGCCAGCAGTATAACCCGGGACAGGGGGGCCTACAATGAGCAGTTCTTC	CASSITRDRGAYNEQFF
TRBD1	TRBV5-6	few	TRBJ1-5	TGTGCCAGCAGCTCGACAGGGGGCGAGGTGAATCAGCCCCAGCATTTT	CASSSTGGEVNQPQHF
.	TRBV12-3/TRBV12-4	many	TRBJ1-1	TGTGCCAGCAGTTTATTCTTCCCTGAAGCTTTCTTT	CASSLFFPEAFF
.	TRBV6-1	.	TRBJ2-7	TGTGCCAGCAGTGAAGTGGAGCTTGGAATGGGGCAGTATTACGAGCAGTACTTC	CASSEVELGMGQYYEQYF
.	TRBV4-2	many	TRBJ2-1	TGTGCCAGCAGCCAAGATGGGGGGCCGGGAAATGAGCAGTTCTTC	CASSQDGGPGNEQFF
.	TRBV15	.	TRBJ2-7	TGTGCCACCAGCAGTGACCGGGACGGGACCTACGAGCAGTACTTC	CATSSDRDGTYEQYF
.	TRBV29-1	few	TRBJ2-1	TGCAGCGTTGTTTCCCATACTAGGTATGAGCAGTTCTTC	CSVVSHTRYEQFF
TRBD2	TRBV7-8	many	TRBJ2-1	TGTGCCAGCAGCGAGCGGGGGGGGAATGAGCAGTTCTTC	CASSERGGNEQFF
.	TRBV6-2/TRBV6-3	many	TRBJ1-1	TGTGCCAGCAGAAGCCGAGAGGGGTCGGTCACTGAAGCTTTCTTT	CASRSREGSVTEAFF
TRBD1	TRBV29-1	.	TRBJ2-3	TGCAGCGGCCTCCCCCGGGACAGGGGGCTTGATACGCAGTATTTT	CSGLPRDRGLDTQYF
.	TRBV7-8	many	TRBJ2-7	TGTGCCAGCAGTCAGGGAGAGAATAGATTCTCCTACGAGCAGTACTTC	CASSQGENRFSYEQYF
.	TRBV11-2	many	TRBJ2-3	TGTGCCAGCAGCTTAGAATTTTCGGACACAGATACGCAGTATTTT	CASSLEFSDTDTQYF
.	TRBV20-1	.	TRBJ2-7	TGCAGTGCTAGCGGGGCAGGGCTCTACTACTACGAGCAGTACTTC	CSASGAGLYYYEQYF
.	TRBV24-1	.	TRBJ2-1	TGTGCCACCAGTAGCAGGAGACTAACCTACAATGAGCAGTTCTTC	CATSSRRLTYNEQFF
TRBD1	TRBV7-8	many	TRBJ1-3	TGTGCCAGCAGCTCCCTGACAGGGCCCCACTCTGGAAACACCATATATTTT	CASSSLTGPHSGNTIYF
.	TRBV4-1	.	TRBJ2-7	TGCGCCAGCAGCCCCGACTGGACAGATCTGGTCCCCGACGAGCAGTACTTC	CASSPDWTDLVPDEQYF
TRBD2	TRBV7-3	.	TRBJ2-3	TGTGCCAGCAGCCCCAGCGGGGGTAGCTTTGATACGCAGTATTTT	CASSPSGGSFDTQYF
TRBD1	TRBV7-9	few	TRBJ2-1	TGTGCCAGCAGCTTACAGGGGACAGGGGAGACTGAGCAGTTCTTC	CASSLQGTGETEQFF
.	TRBV14	many	TRBJ2-7	TGTGCCAGCAGCCAGGAAACCGGGACACTCGAGCAGTACTTC	CASSQETGTLEQYF
TRBD2	TRBV7-8	.	TRBJ2-7	TGTGCCAGCAGCTTTTGGTCGGTGGCAGCGGGGGGGCGTTACGAGCAGTACTTC	CASSFWSVAAGGRYEQYF
.	TRBV10-3	few	TRBJ1-1	TGTGCCATCAGTCAAGGACTGAACACTGAAGCTTTCTTT	CAISQGLNTEAFF
TRBD1	TRBV28	few	TRBJ2-7	TGTGCCAGCAGCGGGGACAGCATGGGGTACGAGCAGTACTTC	CASSGDSMGYEQYF
TRBD2	TRBV15	few	TRBJ2-7	TGTGCCACCAGCAGAGATCTAGGGACTACCTACGAGCAGTACTTC	CATSRDLGTTYEQYF
TRBD2	TRBV6-1	.	TRBJ2-1	TGTGCGGGAGGGCCTAGCGGGGGGGGCTCCTACAATGAGCAGTTCTTC	CAGGPSGGGSYNEQFF
.	TRBV12-3/TRBV12-4	few	TRBJ1-2	TGTGCCAGCAGTCCCCCCTCGGAGGGCTATGGCTACACCTTC	CASSPPSEGYGYTF
TRBD1	TRBV3-1	.	TRBJ2-7	TGTGCCAGCAGCCTAGGACAGGGGGCCTCCGACTACGAGCAGTACTTC	CASSLGQGASDYEQYF
.	TRBV2	many	TRBJ2-1	TGTGCCAGCAGTGTTCCCGACAGACCCGACAATGAGCAGTTCTTC	CASSVPDRPDNEQFF
TRBD1	TRBV20-1	.	TRBJ2-3	TGCAGTGCTAAGGACTCAGGACAGGGACTGGATACGCAGTATTTT	CSAKDSGQGLDTQYF
TRBD2	TRBV11-2	.	TRBJ2-1	TGTGCCAGCAGCTCCAAGGGAGGGGCGAGCTCCTACAATAAGCAGTTCTTC	CASSSKGGASSYNKQFF